This T cell receptor (beta chain) was captured in a study of T cell repertoires in cytomegalovirus infection. The overall study: Public TCR beta signatures provided an indication of both CMV infection and a matching HLA type.

TCRdb redid the calling of the reads with MiXCR, one entry per CDR3 protein. The sample holds some 250,000 distinct CDR3 sequences, around 9% seen once. This clonotype has ten or more counts. This clonotype was obtained from a human donor in good health (CMV status not recorded). Some clones in this sample may be carry-over from other donors' samples. Sequenced: PBMCs.

In DNA form, the CDR3 reads TGTGCCAGCTCACCGCTCCCCGGGACTACCCTCCCTGGTGAGCAGTTCTTC. Protein: CASSPLPGTTLPGEQFF. The rearrangement uses TRBV18 and TRBJ2-1, with TRBD2 identical over 7 bases. Trimming at V came to 3 bases and at J to 9 bases, leaving 17 bases not matched to a gene. Germline assignment: CDR1 KGHSH and CDR2 LQKENI. The CDR3 has 17 residues.